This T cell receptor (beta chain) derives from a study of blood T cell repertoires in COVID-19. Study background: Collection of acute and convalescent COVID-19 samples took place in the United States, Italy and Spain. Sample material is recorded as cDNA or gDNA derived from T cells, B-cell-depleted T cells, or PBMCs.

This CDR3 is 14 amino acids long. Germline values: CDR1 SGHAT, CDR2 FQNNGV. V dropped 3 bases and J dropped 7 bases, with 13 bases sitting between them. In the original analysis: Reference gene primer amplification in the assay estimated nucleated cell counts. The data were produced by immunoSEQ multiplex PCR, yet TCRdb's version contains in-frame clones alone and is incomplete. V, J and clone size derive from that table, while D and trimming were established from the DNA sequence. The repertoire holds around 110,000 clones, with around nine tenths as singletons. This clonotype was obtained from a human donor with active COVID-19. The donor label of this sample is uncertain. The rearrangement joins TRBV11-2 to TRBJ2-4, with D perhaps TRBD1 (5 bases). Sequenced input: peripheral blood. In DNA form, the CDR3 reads TGTGCCAGCAGCTTTAGGGGTCAAAGGAACATTCAGTACTTC. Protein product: CASSFRGQRNIQYF.